The 13 T cell receptor beta chains given below trace back to one sample, sequenced in a study of immune evolution from preneoplasia to lung adenocarcinoma. The protocol was immunoSEQ multiplex PCR, while the TCRdb copy is restricted to in-frame clones and leaves out a portion. Here the sample spans some 15,000 clones, roughly 86% being singletons. The specimen sequenced was FFPE minimally invasive lung adenocarcinoma tissue. Receptors originate from a person in their sixties or seventies with lung adenocarcinoma.

A word on this clone: An end of the junction does not agree with germline; a read error may underlie this. The chain carries TRBV11-3 and TRBJ2-7; D assignment may be TRBD1 or TRBD2 (6 bases each). Germline CDR1 and CDR2: SGHNT and YENEEA. This CDR3 has 16 residues. The CDR3 loop is CASTLPTGAGPYEQYF. The CDR3 bases are TGTGCCAGCACCTTACCAACGGGGGCTGGACCCTACGAGCAGTACTTC.

The chain employs TRBV29-1 and TRBJ1-2; 7 bases are shared with TRBD1. The CDR3 is made up of 13 amino acids. The germline V gene has CDR1 SQVTM and CDR2 ANQGSEA. With V trimmed by 4 bases and J by 4 bases, 6 bases remained unmatched. CDR3 residues: CSVGNRGAYGYTF. The CDR3 region has the DNA TGCAGCGTTGGAAACAGGGGAGCCTATGGCTACACCTTC.

The rearrangement links TRBV27 to TRBJ2-5; 8 bases are shared with TRBD1. Germline-derived CDR1 and CDR2 are MNHEY and SMNVEV (reference sequence). This CDR3 comprises 14 residues. V gave up 0 bases and J gave up 9 bases; unmatched junction bases: 6. The CDR3 loop reads CASSLSVTGVSQYF. The CDR3 DNA reads as TGTGCCAGCAGTTTATCCGTGACAGGGGTGTCCCAGTACTTC.

The chain links TRBV18 to TRBJ2-7; D gene uncertain. Germline V lookup: CDR1 KGHSH, CDR2 LQKENI. V lost 6 bases and J lost 7, with 10 bases in between. The CDR3 runs to 11 residues. CDR3: CASSLGKEQYF. For the CDR3, the DNA is TGTGCCAGCTCGTTGGGTAAGGAGCAGTACTTC. Full variable domain (missing parts from reference TRBV18 and TRBJ2-7): NAGVMQNPRHLVRRRGQEARLRCSPMKGHSHVYWYRQLPEEGLKFMVYLQKENIIDESGMPKERFSAEFPKEGPSILRIQQVVRGDSAAYFCASSLGKEQYFGPGTRLTVT.

The gene calls are TRBV10-3 and TRBJ2-3; D remains ambiguous. Germline loops: CDR1 ENHRY, CDR2 SYGVKD. V was pared by 6 bases and J by 0 bases, with 10 bases between. This CDR3 is built from 14 residues. This CDR3 reads CAISYDISTDTQYF. As DNA, the CDR3 is TGTGCCATCAGCTACGACATCAGCACAGATACGCAGTATTTT.

The chain links TRBV5-4 to TRBJ1-4, with D possibly matching TRBD1 (5 bases). CDR1 and CDR2 (germline): SGHNT, YYREEE (reference sequence). V lost 4 bases and J 6 bases, leaving 13 bases between the germline ends. The CDR3 runs to 14 residues. The CDR3 loop is CASSPGRRDEKLFF. CDR3 nucleotides: TGTGCCAGCAGCCCGGGACGGAGAGATGAAAAACTGTTTTTT.

With regard to this clone: A read error may produce the germline difference seen at one junction end. This chain links TRBV5-4 with TRBJ1-2; D is possibly TRBD1 (6 bases). The CDR3 extends over 16 amino acids. CDR1 SGHNT and CDR2 YYREEE come from the germline V gene (reference sequence). CDR3 nucleotide sequence: TGTGCTAGCAGTCCGGGGGGGGCCGAGAAATCCGGAGGCTACACCTTC. It codes for CASSPGGAEKSGGYTF.

The rearrangement joins TRBV9 to TRBJ1-4, with D maybe TRBD1 (6 bases). The V gene lost 4 bases and the J gene lost 5 bases, with 15 bases spanning the gap. This CDR3 comprises 15 residues. Germline V gene data show CDR1 as SGDLS and CDR2 as YYNGEE. The CDR3 region is CASSPGRGGNEKLFF. The CDR3 region has the DNA TGTGCCAGCAGCCCAGGCAGGGGAGGGAATGAAAAACTGTTTTTT.

This chain connects TRBV5-1 to TRBJ2-2, with D possibly matching TRBD2 (5 bases). The CDR3 is made up of 14 amino acids. Germline CDR1 reads SGHRS; CDR2 reads YFSETQ. V lost 0 bases to trimming and J lost 4 bases, with 7 bases between them. CDR3: CASSLGGSTGELFF. DNA of the CDR3: TGCGCCAGCAGCTTGGGTGGGAGCACCGGGGAGCTGTTTTTT.

This chain links TRBV19 with TRBJ2-1, with TRBD2 as a possible D gene (6 bases). Germline lookup yields CDR1 LNHDA and CDR2 SQIVND (reference sequence). The CDR3 loop spans 14 amino acids. Trimming shortened V by 7 bases and J by 0 bases, and 10 bases separated the two germline ends. The CDR3 protein is CASNVGSSYNEQFF. CDR3 in DNA: TGTGCCAGTAATGTCGGGAGCTCCTACAATGAGCAGTTCTTC. Filled out from reference TRBV19 and TRBJ2-1, the complete variable domain reads DGGITQSPKYLFRKEGQNVTLSCEQNLNHDAMYWYRQDPGQGLRLIYYSQIVNDFQKGDIAEGYSVSREKKESFPLTVTSAQKNPTAFYLCASNVGSSYNEQFFGPGTRLTVL.

The genes are TRBV29-1 and TRBJ1-2; 7 nucleotides align to TRBD1. Germline V gives CDR1 SQVTM, CDR2 ANQGSEA. This CDR3 contains 13 residues. Trimming took 5 bases from V and 5 from J; bases not matched to a gene: 8. In DNA form, the CDR3 reads TGCAGCGTTCTTCGACAGGGAGGGTATGGCTACACCTTC. Protein sequence: CSVLRQGGYGYTF.

V and J are TRBV5-6 and TRBJ2-7, with D maybe TRBD1 (6 bases). V lost 5 bases to trimming and J lost 2 bases, with 17 bases between them. The CDR3 covers 15 residues. Germline CDR1 reads SGHDT; CDR2 reads YYEEEE. CDR3 protein: CASSFRSGVAYEQYF. CDR3 nucleotides: TGTGCCAGCAGTTTCCGGTCAGGGGTTGCCTACGAGCAGTACTTC.

This chain connects TRBV11-2 to TRBJ1-4; 10 nucleotides align to TRBD1. The CDR3 loop spans 15 amino acids. Germline assignment: CDR1 SGHAT and CDR2 FQNNGV. V trimming: 5 bases; J trimming: 8 bases; junction bases outside the gene matches: 8. The CDR3 protein is CASSLTGTGEEKLFF. The CDR3 nucleotides read TGTGCCAGCAGCCTTACCGGGACAGGGGAGGAAAAACTGTTTTTT.